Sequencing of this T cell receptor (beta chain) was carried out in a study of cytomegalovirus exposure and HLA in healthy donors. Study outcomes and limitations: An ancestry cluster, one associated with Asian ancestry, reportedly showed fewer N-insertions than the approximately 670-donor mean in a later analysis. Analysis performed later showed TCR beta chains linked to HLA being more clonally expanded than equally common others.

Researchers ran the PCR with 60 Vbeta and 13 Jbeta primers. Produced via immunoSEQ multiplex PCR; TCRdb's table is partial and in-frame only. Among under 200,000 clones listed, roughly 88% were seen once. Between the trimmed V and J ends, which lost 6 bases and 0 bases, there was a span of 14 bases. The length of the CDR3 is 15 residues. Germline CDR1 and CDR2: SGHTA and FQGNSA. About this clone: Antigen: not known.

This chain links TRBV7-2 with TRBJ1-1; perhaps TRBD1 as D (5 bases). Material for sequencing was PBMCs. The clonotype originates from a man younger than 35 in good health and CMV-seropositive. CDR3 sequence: CASSLTRQLNTEAFF. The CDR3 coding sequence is TGTGCCAGCAGTTTGACCAGACAGCTGAACACTGAAGCTTTCTTT.